These T cell receptor beta chains were read from a single sample in a study of shared clonotypes between healthy human individuals. Libraries were prepared by immunoSEQ multiplex PCR; TCRdb keeps only in-frame clonotypes and omits some of them. The sample lists about 1 million clones; around 76% were seen once. Sequencing input: memory CD4+ T cells sorted from blood. These receptors were obtained from a man aged 18 to 29 in good health. CDR3s include the opening cysteine and the closing phenylalanine or tryptophan. The D gene is left open where the match is weak. Only part of the rows carry a size: once, few, many, or a class if the clone is expanded.

CDR3: CASLKQGYTEAFF; DNA: TGTGCCAGCCTCAAACAGGGGTACACTGAAGCTTTCTTT; J: TRBJ1-1; V: TRBV28; size: .; D: TRBD1
CDR3: CASSWDSGVNTEAFF; DNA: TGTGCCAGCAGCTGGGACAGCGGAGTGAACACTGAAGCTTTCTTT; J: TRBJ1-1; V: TRBV5-4; size: .; D: TRBD1
CDR3: CASTTLNNYEQYF; DNA: TGTGCCTCCACGACCTTAAACAACTACGAGCAGTACTTC; J: TRBJ2-7; V: TRBV6-5; size: .; D: .
CDR3: CASSPLRGVKGAGANVLTF; DNA: TGTGCCAGCTCACCACTGCGAGGGGTTAAGGGTGCGGGGGCCAACGTCCTGACTTTC; J: TRBJ2-6; V: TRBV18; size: .; D: .
CDR3: CSVDTGANVLTF; DNA: TGCAGCGTTGATACTGGGGCCAACGTCCTGACTTTC; J: TRBJ2-6; V: TRBV29-1; size: .; D: .
CDR3: CASSDIGGSYNEQFF; DNA: TGCGCCAGCAGTGATATAGGGGGCTCCTACAATGAGCAGTTCTTC; J: TRBJ2-1; V: TRBV10-2; size: .; D: .
CDR3: CASSFGGAASYEQYF; DNA: TGTGCCAGCAGCTTTGGGGGAGCAGCCTCCTACGAGCAGTACTTC; J: TRBJ2-7; V: TRBV5-4; size: .; D: .
CDR3: CASTKAGTGLYEQYF; DNA: TGTGCCAGCACCAAGGCCGGGACAGGGCTCTACGAGCAGTACTTC; J: TRBJ2-7; V: TRBV7-9; size: .; D: TRBD1
CDR3: CASSFGTGAQQYF; DNA: TGTGCCAGCAGCTTCGGAACGGGGGCGCAGCAGTACTTC; J: TRBJ2-7; V: TRBV5-6; size: few; D: .
CDR3: CASSSRRDRGNTEAFF; DNA: TGTGCCAGCAGTTCCCGCCGGGACAGGGGGAACACTGAAGCTTTCTTT; J: TRBJ1-1; V: TRBV6-5; size: .; D: TRBD1
CDR3: CASSPRDPQREQYF; DNA: TGTGCCAGCAGCCCGAGGGACCCCCAAAGAGAGCAGTACTTC; J: TRBJ2-7; V: TRBV7-2; size: .; D: .
CDR3: CAISGGTRGAYEQYF; DNA: TGTGCCATCAGTGGCGGGACGAGGGGGGCGTACGAGCAGTACTTC; J: TRBJ2-7; V: TRBV10-3; size: .; D: .
CDR3: CASSSYFSTDTQYF; DNA: TGTGCCAGCAGCTCGTACTTCAGCACAGATACGCAGTATTTT; J: TRBJ2-3; V: TRBV7-2; size: .; D: .
CDR3: CASRGGGRHGYTF; DNA: TGTGCCAGCAGGGGGGGTGGGCGCCATGGCTACACCTTC; J: TRBJ1-2; V: TRBV25-1; size: .; D: .
CDR3: CASSNAERANYGYTF; DNA: TGTGCCAGCAGTAACGCCGAGAGAGCTAACTATGGCTACACCTTC; J: TRBJ1-2; V: TRBV6-1; size: .; D: .
CDR3: CASSPRTFVSEAFF; DNA: TGTGCCAGCTCACCGAGGACCTTCGTATCAGAAGCTTTCTTT; J: TRBJ1-1; V: TRBV18; size: .; D: .
CDR3: CASSVNGDQPQHF; DNA: TGTGCCAGCAGTGTTAATGGAGATCAGCCCCAGCATTTT; J: TRBJ1-5; V: TRBV6-1; size: .; D: .
CDR3: CASSPQGLRIYNEQFF; DNA: TGTGCCAGCAGCCCACAGGGCCTACGAATATACAATGAGCAGTTCTTC; J: TRBJ2-1; V: TRBV5-4; size: .; D: .
CDR3: CASSLVSLAEVKETQYF; DNA: TGTGCCAGCAGCTTAGTATCCCTAGCGGAAGTAAAAGAGACCCAGTACTTC; J: TRBJ2-5; V: TRBV7-2; size: .; D: TRBD2
CDR3: CASSRQEVPYEQYF; DNA: TGTGCCAGCAGCCGACAGGAGGTACCCTACGAGCAGTACTTC; J: TRBJ2-7; V: TRBV14; size: few; D: .
CDR3: CASRAMGQGGIGYTF; DNA: TGTGCCAGCAGGGCGATGGGACAGGGGGGGATAGGCTACACCTTC; J: TRBJ1-2; V: TRBV27; size: .; D: TRBD1
CDR3: CAWSRTNTEAFF; DNA: TGTGCCTGGAGTAGGACGAACACTGAAGCTTTCTTT; J: TRBJ1-1; V: TRBV30; size: .; D: .
CDR3: CASSQQGQGKNQPQHF; DNA: TGCGCCAGCAGCCAGCAGGGACAGGGTAAAAATCAGCCCCAGCATTTT; J: TRBJ1-5; V: TRBV4-1; size: .; D: TRBD1
CDR3: CASTPEGSGNIQYF; DNA: TGTGCCAGTACCCCTGAAGGGTCGGGAAACATTCAGTACTTC; J: TRBJ2-4; V: TRBV19; size: .; D: .
CDR3: CASSSPPFRGEETQYF; DNA: TGTGCCAGCAGCTCCCCCCCCTTCCGAGGGGAAGAGACCCAGTACTTC; J: TRBJ2-5; V: TRBV7-2; size: .; D: .
CDR3: CASSSGATSGEGKQYF; DNA: TGTGCCAGCAGCTCAGGGGCTACTAGCGGGGAGGGTAAGCAGTACTTC; J: TRBJ2-7; V: TRBV7-3; size: .; D: TRBD2
CDR3: CASTGQAGTYEQYF; DNA: TGCGCCAGCACTGGACAGGCTGGGACCTACGAGCAGTACTTC; J: TRBJ2-7; V: TRBV5-1; size: .; D: TRBD1
CDR3: CASSSGTGTSQPQHF; DNA: TGCGCCAGCAGCTCCGGGACAGGGACTTCTCAGCCCCAGCATTTT; J: TRBJ1-5; V: TRBV5-1; size: .; D: TRBD1
CDR3: CASSREANTGELFF; DNA: TGCGCCAGCAGCCGGGAGGCGAACACCGGGGAGCTGTTTTTT; J: TRBJ2-2; V: TRBV5-1; size: .; D: TRBD2
CDR3: CASSRGDRGNYGYTF; DNA: TGTGCCAGCAGCCGCGGGGACAGGGGAAACTATGGCTACACCTTC; J: TRBJ1-2; V: TRBV4-2; size: .; D: TRBD1
CDR3: CASSFGGSTDTQYF; DNA: TGTGCCAGCAGCTTTGGAGGGAGCACAGATACGCAGTATTTT; J: TRBJ2-3; V: TRBV7-9; size: many; D: .
CDR3: CASSQVGGSTDTQYF; DNA: TGCGCCAGCAGCCAAGTCGGCGGTAGCACAGATACGCAGTATTTT; J: TRBJ2-3; V: TRBV4-3; size: .; D: .
CDR3: CASSPQGQGGSNQPQHF; DNA: TGTGCCAGCAGTCCCCAAGGACAGGGGGGGAGCAATCAGCCCCAGCATTTT; J: TRBJ1-5; V: TRBV27; size: few; D: TRBD1
CDR3: CASSGFEAGSLNEQYF; DNA: TGTGCCAGCAGTGGCTTTGAAGCAGGGTCCTTGAACGAGCAGTACTTC; J: TRBJ2-7; V: TRBV6-1; size: .; D: .
CDR3: CASRTGPPGNTEAFF; DNA: TGCGCCAGCAGGACAGGCCCCCCCGGGAACACTGAAGCTTTCTTT; J: TRBJ1-1; V: TRBV5-1; size: .; D: .
CDR3: CSVPGVTNEKLFF; DNA: TGCAGCGTTCCCGGGGTTACAAATGAAAAACTGTTTTTT; J: TRBJ1-4; V: TRBV29-1; size: .; D: .
CDR3: CASSLARGTSTDTQYF; DNA: TGCGCCAGCAGCTTGGCCAGGGGAACCAGCACAGATACGCAGTATTTT; J: TRBJ2-3; V: TRBV5-1; size: .; D: .
CDR3: CASSLARDSYEQYF; DNA: TGCGCCAGCAGCTTGGCCAGGGACAGCTACGAGCAGTACTTC; J: TRBJ2-7; V: TRBV5-1; size: .; D: TRBD1
CDR3: CASSVAVFRANVLTF; DNA: TGTGCCAGCAGTGTGGCTGTTTTTCGGGCCAACGTCCTGACTTTC; J: TRBJ2-6; V: TRBV6-1; size: .; D: .
CDR3: CASSPTGSSEAFF; DNA: TGTGCCAGCTCACCAACGGGCTCCTCTGAAGCTTTCTTT; J: TRBJ1-1; V: TRBV18; size: .; D: .
CDR3: CASSSRTSGSGDTQYF; DNA: TGTGCCAGCAGTTCCAGGACTAGCGGGTCGGGGGATACGCAGTATTTT; J: TRBJ2-3; V: TRBV6-5; size: few; D: TRBD2
CDR3: CASSIYTSGSQSEQFF; DNA: TGTGCCAGTAGTATTTATACTAGCGGGAGTCAGTCTGAGCAGTTCTTC; J: TRBJ2-1; V: TRBV19; size: .; D: TRBD2
CDR3: CASSQAHRPSYNEQFF; DNA: TGCGCCAGCAGCCAAGCTCATAGGCCTTCCTACAATGAGCAGTTCTTC; J: TRBJ2-1; V: TRBV4-3; size: few; D: .
CDR3: CASSPTYGGADTQYF; DNA: TGTGCCAGCTCACCTACTTACGGGGGGGCAGATACGCAGTATTTT; J: TRBJ2-3; V: TRBV18; size: .; D: TRBD2